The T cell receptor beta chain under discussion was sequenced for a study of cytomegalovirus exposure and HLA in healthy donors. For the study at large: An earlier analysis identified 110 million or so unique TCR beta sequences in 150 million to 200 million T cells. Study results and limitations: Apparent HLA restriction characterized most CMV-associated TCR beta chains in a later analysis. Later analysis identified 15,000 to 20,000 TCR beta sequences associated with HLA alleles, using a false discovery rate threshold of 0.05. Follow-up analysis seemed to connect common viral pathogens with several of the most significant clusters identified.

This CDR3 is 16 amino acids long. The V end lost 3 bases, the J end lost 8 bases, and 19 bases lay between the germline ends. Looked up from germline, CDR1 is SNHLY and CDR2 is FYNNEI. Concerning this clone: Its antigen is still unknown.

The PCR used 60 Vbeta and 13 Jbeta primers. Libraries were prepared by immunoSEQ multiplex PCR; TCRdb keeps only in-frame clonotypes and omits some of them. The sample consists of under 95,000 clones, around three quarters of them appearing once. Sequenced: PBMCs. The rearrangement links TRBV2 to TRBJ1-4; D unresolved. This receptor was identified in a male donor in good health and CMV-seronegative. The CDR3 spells CASSDISATREEKLFF. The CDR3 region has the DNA TGTGCCAGCAGTGATATTTCGGCGACCCGGGAGGAAAAACTGTTTTTT.